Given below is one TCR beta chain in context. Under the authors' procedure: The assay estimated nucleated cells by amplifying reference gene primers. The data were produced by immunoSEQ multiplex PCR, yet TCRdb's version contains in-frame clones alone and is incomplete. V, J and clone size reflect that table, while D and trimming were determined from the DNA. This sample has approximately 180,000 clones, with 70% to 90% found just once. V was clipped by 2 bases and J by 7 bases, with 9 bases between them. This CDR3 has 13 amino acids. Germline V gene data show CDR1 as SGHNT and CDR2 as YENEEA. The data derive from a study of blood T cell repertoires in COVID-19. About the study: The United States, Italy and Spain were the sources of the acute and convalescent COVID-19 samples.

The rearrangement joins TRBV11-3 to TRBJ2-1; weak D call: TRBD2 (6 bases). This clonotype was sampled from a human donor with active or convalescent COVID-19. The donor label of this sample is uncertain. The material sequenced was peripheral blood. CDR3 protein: CASSLIAVNEQFF. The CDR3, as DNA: TGTGCCAGCAGCTTAATAGCGGTAAATGAGCAGTTCTTC.